These 29 T cell receptor beta chains share one sample of origin, sequenced in a study of T cell repertoires in cytomegalovirus infection. These receptors' targets are unknown. TCRdb re-analysed the reads in MiXCR, keeping a single row per CDR3 protein. The table includes approximately 1,000,000 distinct CDR3 sequences, roughly a third detected once. The sample here was cultured CD8+ T cells from PBMCs, taken from culture after CMV antigen stimulation. Source of these receptors: a human donor in good health (CMV status not recorded). Some clones in this sample may be carry-over from other donors' samples.

The V call is TRBV2, the J call TRBJ1-3; D remains ambiguous. The CDR3 totals 16 residues. Germline CDR1 SNHLY, CDR2 FYNNEI. V was trimmed by 4 bases and J by 0 bases, leaving 13 bases between them. Written as DNA, the CDR3 is TGTGCCAGCAGTGGGTTAAACGTCCTCTCTGGAAACACCATATATTTT. The encoded protein is CASSGLNVLSGNTIYF.

CDR3 residues: CASTPNGGPTDTQYF. CDR3 sequence (DNA): TGTGCCAGCACCCCTAATGGCGGACCCACAGATACGCAGTATTTT. The chain joins TRBV7-8 to TRBJ2-3, with D unclear. Germline CDR1 and CDR2: SGHVS and FQNEAQ. V shed 7 bases and J shed 2 bases, with 16 bases lying between them. This CDR3 region has 15 residues.

The table lists this clonotype with a count of one. V usage is TRBV9 and J usage is TRBJ2-3, with D perhaps TRBD1 (6 bases). Germline V lookup: CDR1 SGDLS, CDR2 YYNGEE. Trimming took 4 bases from V and 4 from J, leaving 19 bases between them. The length of the CDR3 is 16 residues. This CDR3 reads CASSRRAGANADTQYF. The CDR3 DNA reads TGTGCCAGCAGCCGTCGGGCAGGGGCCAATGCAGATACGCAGTATTTT. The full variable domain, completed using reference TRBV9 and TRBJ2-3, is DSGVTQTPKHLITATGQRVTLRCSPRSGDLSVYWYQQSLDQGLQFLIQYYNGEERAKGNILERFSAQQFPDLHSELNLSSLELGDSALYFCASSRRAGANADTQYFGPGTRLTVL.

The chain combines TRBV12-3 or TRBV12-4 with TRBJ2-5; no clear D gene. The CDR3 extends over 13 amino acids. Trimming left V 7 bases short and J 7 bases short, with 16 bases between. The CDR3 here is CASTGPPAWTQYF. Here the CDR3 DNA reads TGTGCCAGCACTGGCCCGCCCGCTTGGACCCAGTACTTC.

This clonotype has only a few counts. The chain employs TRBV27 and TRBJ2-6; D is uncertain. The CDR3 is made up of 16 amino acids. Trimming removed 4 bases at V and 0 bases at J, with 10 bases between. Germline-derived CDR1 and CDR2 are MNHEY and SMNVEV (reference sequence). CDR3 region: CASSSGSPSGANVLTF. The CDR3, as DNA: TGTGCCAGCAGTTCAGGCAGTCCCTCTGGGGCCAACGTCCTGACTTTC.

CDR3 amino acids: CASSFHPTSGAYEQYF. In DNA, the CDR3 is TGTGCCAGCAGTTTTCATCCGACTAGCGGGGCCTACGAGCAGTACTTC. The genes are TRBV6-1 and TRBJ2-7; 11 bases align to TRBD2. In germline, CDR1 is MNHNS, CDR2 SASEGT. With 5 bases clipped from V and 2 bases from J, the junction kept 8 bases outside the gene matches. The CDR3 has 16 residues.

This clonotype was recorded a few times. This chain connects TRBV6-5 to TRBJ2-4; TRBD1 aligns across 11 bases. The junction had 9 bases not matched to a gene; V was cut back by 5 bases and J by 3 bases. CDR1 is MNHEY and CDR2 is SVGAGI in the germline V gene. The CDR3 covers 17 residues. The DNA of the CDR3 is TGTGCCAGCAGTAAGAATCCGGGACAGGGGGTCAAAAACATTCAGTACTTC. This translates into CASSKNPGQGVKNIQYF.

This chain uses TRBV12-3 or TRBV12-4 with TRBJ2-7; 8 nucleotides line up with TRBD2. The CDR3 consists of 14 residues. V lost 5 bases to trimming and J lost 4 bases; unmatched junction nucleotides: 7. DNA for the CDR3: TGTGCCAGCAGTCGGTACACGGGAGGGTACGAGCAGTACTTC. Encoded protein: CASSRYTGGYEQYF.

This clonotype was seen a handful of times. V usage is TRBV6-2 or TRBV6-3 and J usage is TRBJ1-2; tentatively, D is TRBD1 (5 bases). V lost 4 bases and J lost 4, with 13 bases in between. The CDR3 totals 14 residues. The germline V gene encodes CDR1 MNHEY and CDR2 SVGEGT. The CDR3 sequence is CASSSLDTRYGYTF. The CDR3 DNA reads TGTGCCAGCAGTTCCTTGGACACACGCTATGGCTACACCTTC.

This clonotype occurred a few times. V usage is TRBV7-9 and J usage is TRBJ2-2; possibly TRBD1 for D (6 bases). Trimming removed 5 bases at V and 1 base at J, with 17 bases between. CDR1 is SEHNR and CDR2 is FQNEAQ in the germline V gene (reference sequence). This CDR3 has 17 residues. The CDR3 loop reads CASSPDLWTENTGELFF. Written as DNA, the CDR3 is TGTGCCAGCAGCCCCGACCTCTGGACAGAGAACACCGGGGAGCTGTTTTTT.

V gene TRBV6-1 combines with J gene TRBJ1-5, with 12 bases identical to TRBD1. Germline CDR1 and CDR2: MNHNS and SASEGT. Trimming at V came to 3 bases and at J to 6 bases, leaving 6 bases not matched to a gene. The CDR3 is 16 residues long. The CDR3 DNA reads TGTGCCAGCAGTGACGGGACAGGGGGCGCGGGTCAGCCCCAGCATTTT. It codes for CASSDGTGGAGQPQHF.

This clonotype came up a few times. This rearrangement joins TRBV6-2 or TRBV6-3 to TRBJ2-3; D might be TRBD2 (5 bases). The CDR3 extends over 15 amino acids. V was clipped by 0 bases and J by 4 bases, with 11 bases between them. Germline CDR1 is MNHEY and CDR2 is SVGEGT. Here the CDR3 DNA reads TGTGCCAGCAGTTACTCGTCGCTAGCCCCAGATACGCAGTATTTT. Translation gives CASSYSSLAPDTQYF.

This clonotype came up many times. CDR3 sequence: CATSDQEGEAFF. The CDR3 region has the DNA TGTGCCACCAGTGATCAGGAGGGGGAAGCTTTCTTT. The rearrangement joins TRBV24-1 to TRBJ1-1, with a possible D match to TRBD1 (5 bases). The germline V gene has CDR1 KGHDR and CDR2 SFDVKD. This CDR3 has 12 amino acids. The V end was cut by 3 bases, the J end by 8 bases, with 9 bases between.

There are a few counts of this clonotype. The chain is built from TRBV7-6 and TRBJ2-3, with D perhaps TRBD2 (6 bases). Looked up from germline, CDR1 is SGHVS and CDR2 is FNYEAQ. The CDR3 length is 17 residues. V lost 2 bases and J lost 1, with 16 bases in between. DNA of the CDR3: TGTGCCAGCAGCTTAAGGTCTTGGCGGGGAGGCACAGATACGCAGTATTTT. As protein: CASSLRSWRGGTDTQYF. Full variable domain (outside the CDR3, taken from reference TRBV7-6 and TRBJ2-3): GAGVSQSPRYKVTKRGQDVALRCDPISGHVSLYWYRQALGQGPEFLTYFNYEAQQDKSGLPNDRFSAERPEGSISTLTIQRTEQRDSAMYRCASSLRSWRGGTDTQYFGPGTRLTVL.

The chain uses TRBV7-2 and TRBJ1-2; D is perhaps TRBD1 (5 bases). Per the germline V gene, CDR1 is SGHTA and CDR2 is FQGNSA. Trimming pared 5 bases from V and 0 bases from J, leaving 22 bases between. There are 18 residues in the CDR3. The CDR3 nucleotides are TGTGCCAGCAGCCCCTCCGACAGTCTCCCTGGGACTAACTATGGCTACACCTTC. The encoded protein is CASSPSDSLPGTNYGYTF. The full variable domain, completed using reference TRBV7-2 and TRBJ1-2, is GAGVSQSPSNKVTEKGKDVELRCDPISGHTALYWYRQSLGQGLEFLIYFQGNSAPDKSGLPSDRFSAERTGGSVSTLTIQRTQQEDSAVYLCASSPSDSLPGTNYGYTFGSGTRLTVV.

About this clonotype itself: A much larger clone differs from this one at a single base, so this may be a read error. This chain joins TRBV12-3 or TRBV12-4 and TRBJ2-1; possible D gene TRBD2, 5 bases. V was shortened by 8 bases and J by 0 bases, with 11 bases between the two germline ends. The CDR3 sequence is 14 residues long. CDR3: CASGYGDSYNEQFF. The CDR3 DNA sequence: TGTGCCAGCGGTTACGGGGACTCCTACAATGAGCAGTTCTTC.

The V gene is TRBV7-3, the J gene TRBJ2-1, with 8 positions matching TRBD2. CDR1 and CDR2 from the germline V gene are SGHTA and FQGTGA. After removal of 5 bases from V and 0 bases from J, the junction contained 6 bases not matched to a gene. The CDR3 sequence is 16 residues long. The CDR3 is CASSQGGGLSYNEQFF. For the CDR3, the DNA is TGTGCCAGCAGCCAAGGCGGGGGGCTCTCCTACAATGAGCAGTTCTTC. Full variable domain (remainder filled in from reference TRBV7-3 and TRBJ2-1): GAGVSQTPSNKVTEKGKYVELRCDPISGHTALYWYRQSLGQGPEFLIYFQGTGAADDSGLPNDRFFAVRPEGSVSTLKIQRTERGDSAVYLCASSQGGGLSYNEQFFGPGTRLTVL.

The chain has TRBV20-1 and TRBJ2-1; 9 bases are a match to TRBD1. Germline trimming cut 5 bases from V and 5 bases from J; bases unmatched to any gene: 13. CDR1 is DFQATT, CDR2 SNEGSKA, per germline (reference sequence). The CDR3 totals 16 residues. CDR3 DNA: TGCAGTGCTGAGCCGGACCGGGACAGGGTTGACAATGAGCAGTTCTTC. This sequence encodes CSAEPDRDRVDNEQFF.

The chain combines TRBV7-9 with TRBJ1-5, with D perhaps matching TRBD1 (6 bases). Trimming removed 7 bases at V and 0 bases at J, with 22 bases between. This CDR3 region has 18 residues. CDR1 is SEHNR and CDR2 is FQNEAQ in the germline V gene (reference sequence). CDR3 sequence reads: CASIWGTPLAYSNQPQHF. In DNA form, the CDR3 reads TGTGCCAGCATCTGGGGGACACCCCTGGCTTATAGCAATCAGCCCCAGCATTTT. Full variable domain (missing parts from reference TRBV7-9 and TRBJ1-5): DTGVSQNPRHKITKRGQNVTFRCDPISEHNRLYWYRQTLGQGPEFLTYFQNEAQLEKSRLLSDRFSAERPKGSFSTLEIQRTEQGDSAMYLCASIWGTPLAYSNQPQHFGDGTRLSIL.

The chain links TRBV9 to TRBJ2-1; TRBD2 matches at 9 bases. The CDR3 extends over 16 amino acids. The V and J ends lost 4 bases and 1 base, in that order; junction bases with no gene match: 6. The V gene's germline CDR1 is SGDLS and CDR2 YYNGEE. The CDR3 nucleotides are TGTGCCAGCAGCCCATGGACTAGCGTATCCTACAATGAGCAGTTCTTC. It specifies CASSPWTSVSYNEQFF.

This clonotype was observed a handful of times. V gene TRBV6-5 combines with J gene TRBJ1-2, with D unclear. There are 15 residues in the CDR3. V was trimmed by 3 bases and J by 3 bases, leaving 14 bases between them. CDR1 is MNHEY and CDR2 is SVGAGI in the germline V gene. CDR3 protein: CASSYGPVIDYGYTF. The CDR3, as DNA: TGTGCCAGCAGTTATGGTCCTGTGATTGACTATGGCTACACCTTC.

This clonotype was counted once. The V and J genes are TRBV3-1 and TRBJ2-7; D is ambiguous. This CDR3 is 13 amino acids long. Germline V gene lookup returns CDR1 LGHDT and CDR2 YNNKEL (reference sequence). Between the trimmed V and J ends, which lost 5 bases and 4 bases, there was a span of 12 bases. The CDR3 DNA reads as TGTGCCAGCAGCTTTACACGACCTTACGAGCAGTACGTC. Translation gives CASSFTRPYEQYV.

This clonotype was picked up many times. The V and J genes are TRBV5-6 and TRBJ2-7; 11 bases fit TRBD1. This CDR3 has 14 residues. CDR1 is SGHDT, CDR2 YYEEEE, per germline. With V trimmed by 4 bases and J by 2 bases, 2 bases remained unmatched. The CDR3 region has the DNA TGTGCCAGCAGCGTGGGACAGGGGGCCTACGAGCAGTACTTC. Translation gives CASSVGQGAYEQYF.

The V gene is TRBV19, the J gene TRBJ1-2, with D possibly being TRBD1 (5 bases). From germline, CDR1 is LNHDA and CDR2 SQIVND (reference sequence). The CDR3 runs 13 residues. Trimming shortened V by 10 bases and J by 2 bases, and 14 bases separated the two germline ends. CDR3 sequence: CATKGQANYGYTF. The CDR3 DNA follows: TGTGCCACCAAGGGGCAGGCCAACTATGGCTACACCTTC.

The chain joins TRBV10-3 to TRBJ2-1; D gene unclear. Trimming cost V 6 bases and J 8 bases, with 23 bases left between them. Germline V gives CDR1 ENHRY, CDR2 SYGVKD. The CDR3 is 16 amino acids. The DNA of the CDR3 is TGTGCCATCAGGGTCCGGCGTCTTAGGGATCAGGATGAGCAGTTCTTC. It is translated as CAIRVRRLRDQDEQFF.

This clonotype was detected a few times. The chain couples TRBV5-4 to TRBJ2-7; tentatively, D is TRBD1 or TRBD2 (5 bases each). Germline-derived CDR1 and CDR2 are SGHNT and YYREEE (reference sequence). The CDR3 consists of 15 residues. V gave up 1 base and J gave up 0 bases, with 11 bases separating them. DNA for the CDR3: TGTGCCAGCAGCTTGCTCGGGGCAAGCTCCTACGAGCAGTACGTC. Its protein product is CASSLLGASSYEQYV.

The chain uses TRBV6-2 or TRBV6-3 and TRBJ2-5; D not resolved. CDR3 size: 14 residues. In germline, CDR1 is MNHEY, CDR2 SVGEGT. V was shortened by 2 bases and J by 1 base, with 8 bases between the two germline ends. Here the CDR3 reads CASSYQQSQETQYF. The CDR3 coding sequence is TGTGCCAGCAGTTACCAGCAGAGCCAAGAGACCCAGTACTTC.

This clonotype was observed a handful of times. The J gene is TRBJ2-3, the V gene TRBV2, with D perhaps being TRBD1 or TRBD2 (5 bases each). The CDR3 sequence is 15 residues long. Between the trimmed V and J ends, which lost 5 bases and 0 bases, there was a span of 12 bases. Germline CDR1 is SNHLY and CDR2 is FYNNEI. CDR3 coding DNA: TGTGCCAGCAGTCCCTACGGGACGAGCACAGATACGCAGTATTTT. It translates to CASSPYGTSTDTQYF.

This clonotype was counted at least ten times. The chain has TRBV7-2 and TRBJ1-5; D unresolved. The V end lost 5 bases, the J end lost 2 bases, and 13 bases lay between the germline ends. The CDR3 consists of 15 residues. Germline V lookup: CDR1 SGHTA, CDR2 FQGNSA. CDR3 in DNA: TGTGCCAGCAGCCTGGACCTATGGGGCAATCAGCCCCAGCATTTT. It codes for CASSLDLWGNQPQHF.